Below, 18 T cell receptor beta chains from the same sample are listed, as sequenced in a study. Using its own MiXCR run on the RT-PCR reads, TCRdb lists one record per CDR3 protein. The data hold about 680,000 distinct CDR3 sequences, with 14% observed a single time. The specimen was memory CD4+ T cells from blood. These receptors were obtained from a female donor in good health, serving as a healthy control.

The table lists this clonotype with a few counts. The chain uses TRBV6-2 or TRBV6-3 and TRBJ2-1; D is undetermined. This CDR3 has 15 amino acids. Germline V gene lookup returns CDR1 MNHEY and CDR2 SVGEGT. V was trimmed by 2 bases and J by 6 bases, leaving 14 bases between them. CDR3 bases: TGTGCCAGCAGTTACAACTCTAGGGTAGTCAATGAGCAGTTCTTC. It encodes CASSYNSRVVNEQFF.

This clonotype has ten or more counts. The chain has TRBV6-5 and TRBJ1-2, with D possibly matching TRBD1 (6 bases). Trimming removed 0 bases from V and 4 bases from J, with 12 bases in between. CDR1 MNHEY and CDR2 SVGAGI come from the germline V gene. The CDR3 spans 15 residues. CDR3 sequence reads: CASSYSEGGTYGYTF. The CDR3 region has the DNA TGTGCCAGCAGTTACTCGGAAGGGGGGACCTATGGCTACACCTTC.

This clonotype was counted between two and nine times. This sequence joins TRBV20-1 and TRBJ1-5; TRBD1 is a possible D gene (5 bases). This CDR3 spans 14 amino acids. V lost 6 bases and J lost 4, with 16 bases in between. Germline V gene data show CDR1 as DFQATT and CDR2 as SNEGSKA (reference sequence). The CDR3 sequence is CSAPTATVNQPQHF. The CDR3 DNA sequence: TGCAGTGCCCCGACAGCTACAGTAAATCAGCCCCAGCATTTT.

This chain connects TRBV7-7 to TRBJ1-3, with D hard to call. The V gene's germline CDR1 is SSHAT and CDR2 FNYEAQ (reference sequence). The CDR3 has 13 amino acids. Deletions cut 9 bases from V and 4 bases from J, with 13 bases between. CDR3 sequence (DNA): TGTGCCAGTTCTTCTGGGGAGGGAAACACCATATATTTT. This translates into CASSSGEGNTIYF.

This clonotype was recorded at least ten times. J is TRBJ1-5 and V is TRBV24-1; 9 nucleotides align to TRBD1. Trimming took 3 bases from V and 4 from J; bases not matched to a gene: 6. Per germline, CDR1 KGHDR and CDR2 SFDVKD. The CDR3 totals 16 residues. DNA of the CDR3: TGTGCCACCAGTGATCCGGGACAGGGAGAGAATCAGCCCCAGCATTTT. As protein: CATSDPGQGENQPQHF.

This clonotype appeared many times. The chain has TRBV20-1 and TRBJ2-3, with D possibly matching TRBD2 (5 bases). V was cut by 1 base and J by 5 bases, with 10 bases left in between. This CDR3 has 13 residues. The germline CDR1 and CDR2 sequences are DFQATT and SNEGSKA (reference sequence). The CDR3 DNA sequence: TGCAGTGCTAGAGTTTCAGGAGGAGATACGCAGTATTTT. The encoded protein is CSARVSGGDTQYF.

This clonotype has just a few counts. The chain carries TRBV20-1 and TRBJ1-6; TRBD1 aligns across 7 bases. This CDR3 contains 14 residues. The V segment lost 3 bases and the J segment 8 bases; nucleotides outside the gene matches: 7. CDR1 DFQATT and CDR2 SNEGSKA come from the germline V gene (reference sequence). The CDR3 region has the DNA TGCAGTGCTAGCGACCGACAGGGATATTCACCCCTCCACTTT. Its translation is CSASDRQGYSPLHF.

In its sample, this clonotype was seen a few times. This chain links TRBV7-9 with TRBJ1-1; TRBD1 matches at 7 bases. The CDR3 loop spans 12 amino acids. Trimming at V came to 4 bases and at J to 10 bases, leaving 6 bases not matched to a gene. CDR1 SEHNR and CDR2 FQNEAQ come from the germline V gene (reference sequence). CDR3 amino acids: CASSSGGFGAFF. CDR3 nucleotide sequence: TGTGCCAGCAGCTCAGGGGGTTTCGGAGCTTTCTTT.

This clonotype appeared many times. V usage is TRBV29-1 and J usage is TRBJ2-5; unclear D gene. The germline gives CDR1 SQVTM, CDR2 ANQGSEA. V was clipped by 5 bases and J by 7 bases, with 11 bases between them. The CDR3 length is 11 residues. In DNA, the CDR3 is TGCAGCGTTCCTGCGAGGCCGACCCAGTACTTC. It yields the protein CSVPARPTQYF.

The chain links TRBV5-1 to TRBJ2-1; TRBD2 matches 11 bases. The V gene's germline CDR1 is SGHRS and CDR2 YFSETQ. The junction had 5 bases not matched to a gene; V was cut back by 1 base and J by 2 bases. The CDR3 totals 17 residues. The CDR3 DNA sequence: TGCGCCAGCAGCTTGATTACTAGCGGGGGTCCCTACAATGAGCAGTTCTTC. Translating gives CASSLITSGGPYNEQFF.

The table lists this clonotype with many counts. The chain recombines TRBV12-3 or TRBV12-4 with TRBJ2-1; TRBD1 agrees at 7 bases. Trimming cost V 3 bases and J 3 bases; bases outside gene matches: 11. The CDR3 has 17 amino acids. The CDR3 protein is CASSLGTGQDLYNEQFF. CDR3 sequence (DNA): TGTGCCAGCAGTTTGGGGACCGGACAGGACCTCTACAATGAGCAGTTCTTC.

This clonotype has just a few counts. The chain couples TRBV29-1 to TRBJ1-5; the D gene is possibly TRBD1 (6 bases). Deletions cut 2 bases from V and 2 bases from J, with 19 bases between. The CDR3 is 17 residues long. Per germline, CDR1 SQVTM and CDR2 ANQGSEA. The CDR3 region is CSVENQQGRWGNQPQHF. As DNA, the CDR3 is TGCAGCGTTGAAAACCAACAGGGCCGGTGGGGCAATCAGCCCCAGCATTTT.

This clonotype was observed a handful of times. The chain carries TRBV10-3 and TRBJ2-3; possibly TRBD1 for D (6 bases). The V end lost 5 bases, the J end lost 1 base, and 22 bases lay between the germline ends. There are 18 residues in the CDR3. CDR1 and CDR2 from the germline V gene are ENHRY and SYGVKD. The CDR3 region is CAISLTPGHESGTDTQYF. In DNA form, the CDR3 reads TGTGCCATCAGTCTGACTCCGGGACACGAATCGGGCACAGATACGCAGTATTTT.

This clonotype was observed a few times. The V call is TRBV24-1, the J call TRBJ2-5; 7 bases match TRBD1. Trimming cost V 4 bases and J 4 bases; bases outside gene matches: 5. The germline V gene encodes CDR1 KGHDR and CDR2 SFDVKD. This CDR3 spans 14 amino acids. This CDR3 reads CATSDPTGVETQYF. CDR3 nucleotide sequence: TGTGCCACCAGTGACCCTACAGGGGTAGAGACCCAGTACTTC.

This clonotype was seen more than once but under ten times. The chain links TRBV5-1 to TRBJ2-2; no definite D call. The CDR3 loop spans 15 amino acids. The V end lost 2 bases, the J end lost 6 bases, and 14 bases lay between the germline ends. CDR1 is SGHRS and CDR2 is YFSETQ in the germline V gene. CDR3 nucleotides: TGCGCCAGCAGCTTTGGTACAGTCGAGCCCGGGGAGCTGTTTTTT. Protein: CASSFGTVEPGELFF.

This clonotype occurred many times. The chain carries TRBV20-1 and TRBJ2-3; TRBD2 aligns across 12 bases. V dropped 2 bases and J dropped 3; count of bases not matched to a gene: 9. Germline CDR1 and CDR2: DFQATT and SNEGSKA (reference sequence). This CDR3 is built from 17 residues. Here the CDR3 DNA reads TGCAGTGCTAGAATACTAGCGGGGGGCCTGGGAACAGATACGCAGTATTTT. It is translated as CSARILAGGLGTDTQYF.

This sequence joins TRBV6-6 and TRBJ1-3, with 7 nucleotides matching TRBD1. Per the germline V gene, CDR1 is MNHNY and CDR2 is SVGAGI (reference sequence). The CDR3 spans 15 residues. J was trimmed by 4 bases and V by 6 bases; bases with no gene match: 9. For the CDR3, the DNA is TGTGCCAGCAGCCAGGCACAGGGGTCGGGAAACACCATATATTTT. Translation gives CASSQAQGSGNTIYF.

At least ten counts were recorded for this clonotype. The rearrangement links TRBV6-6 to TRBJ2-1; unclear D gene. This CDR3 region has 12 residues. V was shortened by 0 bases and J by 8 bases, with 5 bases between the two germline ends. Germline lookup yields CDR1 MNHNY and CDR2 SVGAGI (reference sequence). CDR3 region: CASSYSVDEQFF. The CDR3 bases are TGTGCCAGCAGTTACTCAGTGGATGAGCAGTTCTTC.